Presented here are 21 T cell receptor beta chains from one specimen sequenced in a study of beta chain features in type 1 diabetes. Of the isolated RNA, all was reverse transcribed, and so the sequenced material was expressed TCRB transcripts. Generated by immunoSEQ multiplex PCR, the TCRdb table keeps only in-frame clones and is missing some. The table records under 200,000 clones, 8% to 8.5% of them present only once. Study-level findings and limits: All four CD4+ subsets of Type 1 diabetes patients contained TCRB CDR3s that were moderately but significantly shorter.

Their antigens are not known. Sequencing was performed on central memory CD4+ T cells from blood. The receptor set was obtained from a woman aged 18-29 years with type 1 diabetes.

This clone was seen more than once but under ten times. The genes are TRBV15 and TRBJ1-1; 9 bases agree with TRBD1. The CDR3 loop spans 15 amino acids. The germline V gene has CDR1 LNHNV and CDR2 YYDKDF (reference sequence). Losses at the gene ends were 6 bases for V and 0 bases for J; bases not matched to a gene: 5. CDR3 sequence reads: CATREWDRVNTEAFF. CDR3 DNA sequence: TGTGCCACCAGAGAGTGGGACAGGGTGAACACTGAAGCTTTCTTT.

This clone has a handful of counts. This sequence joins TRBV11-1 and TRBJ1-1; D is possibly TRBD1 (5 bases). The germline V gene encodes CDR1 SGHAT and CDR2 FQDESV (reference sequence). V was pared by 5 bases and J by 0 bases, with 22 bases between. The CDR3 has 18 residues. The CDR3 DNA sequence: TGTGCCAGCAGCGCCGCGGGGTGGGGCACCCTCATGAACACTGAAGCTTTCTTT. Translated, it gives CASSAAGWGTLMNTEAFF.

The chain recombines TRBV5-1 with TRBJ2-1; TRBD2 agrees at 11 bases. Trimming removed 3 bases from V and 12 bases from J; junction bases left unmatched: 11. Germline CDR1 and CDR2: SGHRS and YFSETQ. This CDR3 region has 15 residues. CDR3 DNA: TGCGCCAGCAGCTCTGTTAGCGGGGGGGCAATCGGGCAGTTCTTC. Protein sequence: CASSSVSGGAIGQFF.

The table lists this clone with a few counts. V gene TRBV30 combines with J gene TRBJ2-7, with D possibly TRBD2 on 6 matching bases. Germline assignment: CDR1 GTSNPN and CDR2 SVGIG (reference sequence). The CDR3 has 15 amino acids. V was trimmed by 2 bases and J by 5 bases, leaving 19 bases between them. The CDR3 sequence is CAWSIPGLGAHEQYF. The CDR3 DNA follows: TGTGCCTGGAGTATACCGGGACTGGGCGCCCACGAGCAGTACTTC.

CDR3 residues: CASAFWGGTSTDTQYF. The DNA of the CDR3 is TGTGCCAGCGCCTTTTGGGGGGGGACTAGCACAGATACGCAGTATTTT. The V and J genes are TRBV28 and TRBJ2-3; 7 nucleotides line up with TRBD2. This CDR3 is 16 amino acids long. J gave up 0 bases and V 8 bases, and 11 bases lay outside the gene matches. Germline V gives CDR1 MDHEN, CDR2 SYDVKM. Full variable domain (remainder filled in from reference TRBV28 and TRBJ2-3): DVKVTQSSRYLVKRTGEKVFLECVQDMDHENMFWYRQDPGLGLRLIYFSYDVKMKEKGDIPEGYSVSREKKERFSLILESASTNQTSMYLCASAFWGGTSTDTQYFGPGTRLTVL.

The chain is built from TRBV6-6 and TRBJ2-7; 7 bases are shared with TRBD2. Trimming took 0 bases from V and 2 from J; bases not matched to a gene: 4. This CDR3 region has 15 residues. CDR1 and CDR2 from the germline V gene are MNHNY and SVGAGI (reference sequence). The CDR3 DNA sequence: TGTGCCAGCAGTTACTCGGGGGGGGATACCTACGAGCAGTACTTC. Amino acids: CASSYSGGDTYEQYF.

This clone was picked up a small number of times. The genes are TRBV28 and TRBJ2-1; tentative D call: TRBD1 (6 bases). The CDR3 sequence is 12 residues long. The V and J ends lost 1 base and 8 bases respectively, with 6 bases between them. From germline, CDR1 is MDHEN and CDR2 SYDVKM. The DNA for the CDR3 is TGTGCCAGCAGTTTATACAGGGATGAGCAGTTCTTC. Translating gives CASSLYRDEQFF.

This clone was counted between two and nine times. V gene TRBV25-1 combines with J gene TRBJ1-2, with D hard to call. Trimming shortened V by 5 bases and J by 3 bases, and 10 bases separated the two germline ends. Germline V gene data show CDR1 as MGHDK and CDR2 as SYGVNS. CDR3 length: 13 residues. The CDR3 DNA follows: TGTGCCAGCAGTCTTACAGAACACTATGGCTACACCTTC. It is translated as CASSLTEHYGYTF.

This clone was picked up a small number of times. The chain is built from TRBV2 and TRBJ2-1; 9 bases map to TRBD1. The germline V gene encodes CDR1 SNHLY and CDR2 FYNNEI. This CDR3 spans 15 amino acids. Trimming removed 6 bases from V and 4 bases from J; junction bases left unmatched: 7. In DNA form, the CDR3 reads TGTGCCAGCAGGACGGACAGGGGTCTTTACAATGAGCAGTTCTTC. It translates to CASRTDRGLYNEQFF.

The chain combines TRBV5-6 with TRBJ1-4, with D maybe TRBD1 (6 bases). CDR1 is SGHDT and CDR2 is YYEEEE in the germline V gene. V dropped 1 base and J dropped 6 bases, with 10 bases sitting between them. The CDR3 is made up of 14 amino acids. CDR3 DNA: TGTGCCAGCAGCTTGACAGGGATCGATGAAAAACTGTTTTTT. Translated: CASSLTGIDEKLFF. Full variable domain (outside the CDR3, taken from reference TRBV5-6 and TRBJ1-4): DAGVTQSPTHLIKTRGQQVTLRCSPKSGHDTVSWYQQALGQGPQFIFQYYEEEERQRGNFPDRFSGHQFPNYSSELNVNALLLGDSALYLCASSLTGIDEKLFFGSGTQLSVL.

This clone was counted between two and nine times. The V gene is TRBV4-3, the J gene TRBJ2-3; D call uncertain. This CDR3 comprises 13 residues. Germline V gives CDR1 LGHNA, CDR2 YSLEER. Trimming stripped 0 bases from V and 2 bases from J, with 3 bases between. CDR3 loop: CASSQEYTDTQYF. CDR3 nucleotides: TGCGCCAGCAGCCAAGAATACACAGATACGCAGTATTTT.

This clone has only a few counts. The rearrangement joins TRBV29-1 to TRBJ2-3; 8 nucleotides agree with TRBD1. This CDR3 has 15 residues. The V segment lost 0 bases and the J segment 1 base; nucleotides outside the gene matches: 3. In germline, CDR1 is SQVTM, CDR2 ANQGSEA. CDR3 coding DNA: TGCAGCGTTGAAGACTTGGGACAGGGCACAGATACGCAGTATTTT. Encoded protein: CSVEDLGQGTDTQYF.

The DNA of the CDR3 is TGTGCCTGGAGGAGTCAGGGTGCCTATGGCTACACCTTC. Protein product: CAWRSQGAYGYTF. The J gene is TRBJ1-2, the V gene TRBV30; a weak D match, TRBD1 (5 bases). The germline V and J ends were trimmed by 3 bases and 4 bases, with 12 bases remaining between them. Germline CDR1 GTSNPN, CDR2 SVGIG (reference sequence). The CDR3 has 13 residues.

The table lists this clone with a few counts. The chain's CDR3 is CASSRPGLNDNEQFF. CDR3 sequence (DNA): TGTGCCAGCAGCCGACCGGGACTGAACGATAATGAGCAGTTCTTC. This chain links TRBV5-4 with TRBJ2-1; D perhaps matches TRBD2 (6 bases). V was cut by 4 bases and J by 7 bases, with 18 bases left in between. This CDR3 has 15 amino acids. Germline assignment: CDR1 SGHNT and CDR2 YYREEE (reference sequence).

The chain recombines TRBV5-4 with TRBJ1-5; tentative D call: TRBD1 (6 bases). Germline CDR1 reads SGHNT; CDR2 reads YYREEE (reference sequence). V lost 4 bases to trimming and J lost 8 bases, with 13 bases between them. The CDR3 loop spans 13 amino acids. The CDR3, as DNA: TGTGCCAGCAGCCGGGAGGGGGGTGAGCCCCAGCATTTT. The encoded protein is CASSREGGEPQHF.

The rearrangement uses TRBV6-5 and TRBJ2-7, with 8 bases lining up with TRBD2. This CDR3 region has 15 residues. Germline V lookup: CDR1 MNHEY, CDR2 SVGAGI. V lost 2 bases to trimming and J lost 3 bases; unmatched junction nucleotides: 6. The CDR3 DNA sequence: TGTGCCAGCAGTTACACGCGGGAGGACCTCTACGAGCAGTACTTC. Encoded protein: CASSYTREDLYEQYF.

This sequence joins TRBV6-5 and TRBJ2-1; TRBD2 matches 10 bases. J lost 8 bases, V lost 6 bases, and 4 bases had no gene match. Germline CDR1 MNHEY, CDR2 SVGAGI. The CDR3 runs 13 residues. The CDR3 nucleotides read TGTGCCAGCAGACGGACTAGCGGAGATGAGCAGTTCTTC. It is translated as CASRRTSGDEQFF.

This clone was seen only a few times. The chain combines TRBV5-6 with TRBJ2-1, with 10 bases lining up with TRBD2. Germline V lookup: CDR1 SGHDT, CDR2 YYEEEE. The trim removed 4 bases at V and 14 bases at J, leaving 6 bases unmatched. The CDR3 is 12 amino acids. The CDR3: CASSPVGTSEFF. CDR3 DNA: TGTGCCAGCAGCCCTGTGGGGACTAGCGAGTTCTTC.

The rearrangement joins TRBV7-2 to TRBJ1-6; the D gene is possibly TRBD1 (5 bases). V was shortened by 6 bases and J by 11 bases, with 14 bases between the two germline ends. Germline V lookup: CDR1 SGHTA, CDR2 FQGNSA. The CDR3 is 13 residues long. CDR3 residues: CASRNTGSAPLHF. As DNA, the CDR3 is TGTGCCAGCAGGAATACAGGTTCGGCACCCCTCCACTTT.

The CDR3 DNA reads as TGTGCCAGCAGCCAAGACGTACAGGGGGACGAAGCTTTCTTT. Translation: CASSQDVQGDEAFF. J is TRBJ1-1 and V is TRBV4-2, with 8 nucleotides matching TRBD1. The V gene end was trimmed by 0 bases and the J gene end by 8 bases; junction bases not matched to a gene: 5. Germline lookup yields CDR1 LGHNA and CDR2 YNFKEQ. The CDR3 totals 14 residues.

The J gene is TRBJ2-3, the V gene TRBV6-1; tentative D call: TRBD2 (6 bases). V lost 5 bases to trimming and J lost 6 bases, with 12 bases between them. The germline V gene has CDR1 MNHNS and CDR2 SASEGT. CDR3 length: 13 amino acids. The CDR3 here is CASSPTRGDTQYF. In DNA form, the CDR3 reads TGTGCCAGCAGTCCGACTAGGGGTGATACGCAGTATTTT.